The T cell receptor beta chain described here comes from a study of blood T cell repertoires in COVID-19. Overall study context: The cDNA or gDNA used as material had been derived from T cells, B-cell-depleted T cells, or PBMCs.

The participants were between about 18 and 90 years old and came from 24 US areas. Participants' own reports of clinical history determined their cohort assignment. In the authors' methods: Amplified reference gene primers provided the basis for estimating nucleated cell counts. Measured with immunoSEQ multiplex PCR; TCRdb has only the in-frame clones, and not every one. From that table come the V and J calls and clone size; the DNA was used to work out D and trimming. The sample includes around 200,000 clones, roughly 90% seen only once; the top ten take 3.1%. CDR3 length equals 16 residues. V lost 5 bases to trimming and J lost 14 bases; unmatched junction nucleotides: 15. Germline lookup yields CDR1 MNHEY and CDR2 SMNVEV (reference sequence).

The sample consisted of PBMCs or T cells enriched from blood (not recorded which). This chain links TRBV27 with TRBJ2-3; 14 bases are shared with TRBD2. The receptor comes from a woman between 50 and 59 years old in a cohort exposed to, infected with or recovered from COVID-19 (not recorded which). The CDR3: CASSPPGLAGARLMYF. CDR3 nucleotide sequence: TGTGCCAGCAGTCCACCGGGACTAGCGGGGGCCCGACTTATGTATTTT.